Listed below are T cell receptor beta chains from one sample, sequenced in a study of blood T cell repertoires in COVID-19. Measured with immunoSEQ multiplex PCR; TCRdb has only the in-frame clones, and not every one. This table holds approximately 280,000 clones, almost 90% found once. Sequencing was carried out using PBMCs or T cells enriched from blood (not recorded which). All receptors derive from a woman under 30 with acute COVID-19. Both conserved end residues are part of each CDR3. The order of the fields is V gene, J gene, CDR3 protein.

v_call: TRBV5-1
j_call: TRBJ1-1
cdr3_aa: CASRTAGTANTEAFF

v_call: TRBV7-9
j_call: TRBJ1-6
cdr3_aa: CASSLGGQGFSPLHF

v_call: TRBV24-1
j_call: TRBJ2-3
cdr3_aa: CATSDRFGDTDTQYF

v_call: TRBV12-3/TRBV12-4
j_call: TRBJ1-1
cdr3_aa: CASSILYTEAFF

v_call: TRBV12-3/TRBV12-4
j_call: TRBJ1-5
cdr3_aa: CASTPGNNQPQHF

v_call: TRBV10-3
j_call: TRBJ2-7
cdr3_aa: CAISETSGNLYEQYF

v_call: TRBV6-2/TRBV6-3
j_call: TRBJ2-7
cdr3_aa: CASSYSTQRRPDRESSYEQYF

v_call: TRBV7-3
j_call: TRBJ2-5
cdr3_aa: CASSLVGGLQETQYF

v_call: TRBV28
j_call: TRBJ1-1
cdr3_aa: CASSVTGAANTEAFF

v_call: TRBV2
j_call: TRBJ2-2
cdr3_aa: CASSVGVRGPSTGELFF

v_call: TRBV19
j_call: TRBJ2-6
cdr3_aa: CASEEWFGANVLTF

v_call: TRBV7-9
j_call: TRBJ2-1
cdr3_aa: CASSRPGLAYNEQFF

v_call: TRBV27
j_call: TRBJ1-1
cdr3_aa: CASRQDRAGNTEAFF

v_call: TRBV10-1
j_call: TRBJ2-5
cdr3_aa: CASSESQGARETQYF

v_call: TRBV4-2
j_call: TRBJ1-3
cdr3_aa: CASNQEGGGSGNTIYF

v_call: TRBV27
j_call: TRBJ1-1
cdr3_aa: CASSLSAGPNTEAFF

v_call: TRBV5-4
j_call: TRBJ2-5
cdr3_aa: CASRRDRGRETQYF

v_call: TRBV29-1
j_call: TRBJ2-1
cdr3_aa: CSVEGYGSRDEQFF

v_call: TRBV30
j_call: TRBJ1-2
cdr3_aa: CAWRLTKRGQGLNYGYTF

v_call: TRBV5-6
j_call: TRBJ1-4
cdr3_aa: CASSLTGGGEKLFF

v_call: TRBV6-5
j_call: TRBJ2-7
cdr3_aa: CASSSLGGAGEQYF

v_call: TRBV6-5
j_call: TRBJ1-2
cdr3_aa: CASSRTGSPNYGYTF